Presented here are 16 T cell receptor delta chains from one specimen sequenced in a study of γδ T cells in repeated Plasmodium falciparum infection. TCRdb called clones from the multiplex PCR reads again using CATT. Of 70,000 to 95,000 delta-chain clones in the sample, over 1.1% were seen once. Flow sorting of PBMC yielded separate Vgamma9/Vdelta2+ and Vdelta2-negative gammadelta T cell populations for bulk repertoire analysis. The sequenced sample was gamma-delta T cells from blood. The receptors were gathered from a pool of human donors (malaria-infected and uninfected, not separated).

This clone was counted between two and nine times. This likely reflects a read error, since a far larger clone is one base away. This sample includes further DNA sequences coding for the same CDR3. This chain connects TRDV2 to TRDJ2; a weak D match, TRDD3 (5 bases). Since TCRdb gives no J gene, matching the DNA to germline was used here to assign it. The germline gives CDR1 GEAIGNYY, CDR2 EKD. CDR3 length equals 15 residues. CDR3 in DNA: TGTGCCTGTGACACCGTGGGATCTATGACAGCGCAACTCTTCTTT. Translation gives CACDTVGSMTAQLFF.

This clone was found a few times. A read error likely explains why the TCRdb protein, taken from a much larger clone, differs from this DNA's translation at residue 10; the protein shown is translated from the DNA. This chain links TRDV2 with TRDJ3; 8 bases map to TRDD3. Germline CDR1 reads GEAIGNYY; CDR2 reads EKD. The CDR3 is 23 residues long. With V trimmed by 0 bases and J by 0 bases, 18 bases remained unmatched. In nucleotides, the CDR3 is TGTGCCTGTGACACCGTCATACTGGGGGGTACAACAGATCACTCCTGGGACACCCGACAGATGTTTTTC. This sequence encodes CACDTVILGGTTDHSWDTRQMFF.

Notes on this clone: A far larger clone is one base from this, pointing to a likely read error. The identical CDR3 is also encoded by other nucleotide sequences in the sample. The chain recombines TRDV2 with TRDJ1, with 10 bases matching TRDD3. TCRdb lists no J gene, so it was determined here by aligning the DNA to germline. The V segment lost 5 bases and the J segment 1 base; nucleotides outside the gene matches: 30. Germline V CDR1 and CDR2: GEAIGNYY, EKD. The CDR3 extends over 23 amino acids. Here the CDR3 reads CACGKHFLMRGIRSRGCTDKLIF. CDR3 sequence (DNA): TGTGCCTGTGGCAAACACTTCCTAATGAGGGGGATACGATCCCGGGGTTGCACCGATAAACTCATCTTT.

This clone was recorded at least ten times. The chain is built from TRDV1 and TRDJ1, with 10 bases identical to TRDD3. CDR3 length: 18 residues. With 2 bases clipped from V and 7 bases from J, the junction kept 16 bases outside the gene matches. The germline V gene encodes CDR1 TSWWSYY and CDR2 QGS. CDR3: CALGEASWGITENLKLIF. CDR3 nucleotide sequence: TGTGCTCTTGGGGAAGCCTCCTGGGGGATAACCGAAAACCTTAAACTCATCTTT.

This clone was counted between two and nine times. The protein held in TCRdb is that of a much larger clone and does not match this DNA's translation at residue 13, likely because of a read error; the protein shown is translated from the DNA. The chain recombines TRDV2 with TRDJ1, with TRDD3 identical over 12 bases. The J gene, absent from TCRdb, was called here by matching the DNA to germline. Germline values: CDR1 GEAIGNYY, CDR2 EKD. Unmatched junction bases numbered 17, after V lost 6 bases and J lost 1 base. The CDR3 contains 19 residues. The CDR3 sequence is CACYSVLGDTPICTDKLIF. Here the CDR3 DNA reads TGTGCCTGTTACAGTGTACTGGGGGATACCCCGATCTGCACCGATAAACTCATCTTT.

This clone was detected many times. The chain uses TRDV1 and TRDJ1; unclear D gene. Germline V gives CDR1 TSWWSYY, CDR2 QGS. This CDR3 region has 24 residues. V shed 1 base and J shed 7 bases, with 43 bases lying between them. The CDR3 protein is CALGEPPKVPPPLESLTSPLKLIF. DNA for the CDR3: TGTGCTCTTGGGGAACCACCAAAAGTGCCTCCTCCCCTCGAGAGCCTGACATCTCCCCTTAAACTCATCTTT.

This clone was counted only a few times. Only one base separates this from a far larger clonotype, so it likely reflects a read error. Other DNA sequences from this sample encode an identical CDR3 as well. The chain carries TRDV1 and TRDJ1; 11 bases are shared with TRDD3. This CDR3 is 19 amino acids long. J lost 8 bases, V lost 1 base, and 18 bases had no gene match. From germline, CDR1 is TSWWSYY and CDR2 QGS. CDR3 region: CALGERYPYHLGDTGKLIF. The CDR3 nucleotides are TGTGCTCTTGGGGAACGGTACCCATATCATCTGGGGGATACAGGGAAACTCATCTTT.

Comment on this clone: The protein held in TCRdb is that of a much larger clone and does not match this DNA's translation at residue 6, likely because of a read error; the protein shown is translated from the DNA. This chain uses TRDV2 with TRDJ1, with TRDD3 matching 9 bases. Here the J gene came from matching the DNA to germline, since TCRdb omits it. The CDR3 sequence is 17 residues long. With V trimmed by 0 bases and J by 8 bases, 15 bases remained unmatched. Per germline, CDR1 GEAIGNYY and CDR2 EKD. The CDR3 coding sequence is TGTGCCTGTGACACCATGGGGTTAACTGGGGGAGTACAAAAACTCATCTTT. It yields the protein CACDTMGLTGGVQKLIF.

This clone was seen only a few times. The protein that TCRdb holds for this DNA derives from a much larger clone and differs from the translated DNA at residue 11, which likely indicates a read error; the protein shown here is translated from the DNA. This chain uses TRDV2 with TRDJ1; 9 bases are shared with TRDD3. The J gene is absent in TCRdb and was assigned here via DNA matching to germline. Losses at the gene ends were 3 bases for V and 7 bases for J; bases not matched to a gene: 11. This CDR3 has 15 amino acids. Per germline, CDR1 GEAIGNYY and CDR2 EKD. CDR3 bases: TGTGCCTGTGACTTGCTGGGGGATTTCGCCGGTAAACTCATCTTT. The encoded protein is CACDLLGDFAGKLIF.

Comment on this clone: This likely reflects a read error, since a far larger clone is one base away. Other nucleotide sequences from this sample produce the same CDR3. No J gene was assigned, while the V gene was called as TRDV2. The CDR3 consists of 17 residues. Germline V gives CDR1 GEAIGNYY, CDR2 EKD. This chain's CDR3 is CACDTAGVLRYTDKLIF. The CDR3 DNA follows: TGTGCCTGTGACACCGCCGGGGTTCTCCGGTACACCGATAAACTCATCTTC.

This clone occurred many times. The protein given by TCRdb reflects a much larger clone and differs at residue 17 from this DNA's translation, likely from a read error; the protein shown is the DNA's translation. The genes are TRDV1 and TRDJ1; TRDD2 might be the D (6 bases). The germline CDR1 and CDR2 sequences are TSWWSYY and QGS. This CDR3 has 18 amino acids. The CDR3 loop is CALGEVGGIPSYTDKLTF. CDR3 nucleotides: TGTGCTCTTGGGGAAGTGGGAGGGATCCCATCCTACACCGATAAACTCACCTTT.

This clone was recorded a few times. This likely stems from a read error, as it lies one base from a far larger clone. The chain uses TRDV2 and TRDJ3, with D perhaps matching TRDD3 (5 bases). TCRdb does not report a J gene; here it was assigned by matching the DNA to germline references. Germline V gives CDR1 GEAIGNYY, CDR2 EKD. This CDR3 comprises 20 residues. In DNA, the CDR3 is TGTGCCTGCGACACCGGGGGCCTGGTCGATGGCTCCTGGGACACCCGACAGATGTTTTTC. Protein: CACDTGGLVDGSWDTRQMFF.

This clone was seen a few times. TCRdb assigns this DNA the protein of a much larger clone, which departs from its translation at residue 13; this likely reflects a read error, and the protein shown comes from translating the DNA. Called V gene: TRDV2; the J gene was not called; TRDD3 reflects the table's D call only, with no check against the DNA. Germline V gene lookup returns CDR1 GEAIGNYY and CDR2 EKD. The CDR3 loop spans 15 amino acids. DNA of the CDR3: TGTGCCTGTGACGTCCGGGGGGATTTGACAGCACAACCCTTCTTT. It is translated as CACDVRGDLTAQPFF.

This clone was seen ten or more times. The CDR3 nucleotides read TGTGCTCTTGGGGGCCCTTCCTTCCTACAAAGGGGAGCTCCATACACCGATAAACTCATCTTT. It is translated as CALGGPSFLQRGAPYTDKLIF. The chain carries TRDV1 and TRDJ1; 9 bases fit TRDD2. There are 21 residues in the CDR3. The V gene's germline CDR1 is TSWWSYY and CDR2 QGS. J gave up 0 bases and V 4 bases, and 21 bases lay outside the gene matches.

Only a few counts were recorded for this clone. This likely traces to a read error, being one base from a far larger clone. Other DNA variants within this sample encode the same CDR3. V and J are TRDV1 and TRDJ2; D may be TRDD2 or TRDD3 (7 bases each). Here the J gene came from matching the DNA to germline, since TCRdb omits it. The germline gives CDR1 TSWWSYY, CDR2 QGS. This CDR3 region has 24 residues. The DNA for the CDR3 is TGTGCTCTTGGGGAACTAGCCCCAATCCTTCCTCTCCTCTGGGGGGACACTTTAACAGCACAACTCTTCTTT. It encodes CALGELAPILPLLWGDTLTAQLFF.

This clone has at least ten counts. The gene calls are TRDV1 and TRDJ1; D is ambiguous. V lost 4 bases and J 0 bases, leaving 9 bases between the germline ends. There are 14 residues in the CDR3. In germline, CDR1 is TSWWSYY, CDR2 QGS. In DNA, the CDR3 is TGTGCTCTTGGGGGTCGTACGGACACCGATAAACTCATCTTT. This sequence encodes CALGGRTDTDKLIF.